The next 13 T cell receptor beta chains were all read from a single sample in a study of blood T cells in healthy people across ages. PCR was performed a second time for about 7 to 11 cycles using a sample-barcoded 5' primer and a J-beta primer mix. MiXCR was run by TCRdb on the 5' RACE reads, yielding one entry per CDR3 protein. The sample includes roughly 1.5 million distinct CDR3 sequences, approximately 42% of them seen just once. Sequenced input: blood. The receptors were gathered from a woman younger than 30 in good health.

As for this clonotype: The junction and the germline gene differ at one end; a read error may be behind it. The chain links TRBV29-1 to TRBJ1-2; D is perhaps TRBD1 (5 bases). Germline V lookup: CDR1 SQVTM, CDR2 ANQGSEA. The CDR3 is made up of 12 amino acids. The CDR3 coding sequence is TGCAGCGTCGGAGACAGATCCTATAGCTACACCTTC. Translation: CSVGDRSYSYTF.

The rearrangement uses TRBV10-3 and TRBJ1-5, with TRBD1 identical over 8 bases. Germline V gives CDR1 ENHRY, CDR2 SYGVKD. This CDR3 is 14 amino acids long. The V segment lost 10 bases and the J segment 4 bases; nucleotides outside the gene matches: 9. The CDR3 nucleotides read TGTGCCACCACCGGACAGGGTGGTAATCAGCCCCAGCATTTT. Its translation is CATTGQGGNQPQHF.

This clonotype was picked up one time. The chain couples TRBV20-1 to TRBJ2-2; D is perhaps TRBD1 (5 bases). CDR3 length equals 12 residues. Per the germline V gene, CDR1 is DFQATT and CDR2 is SNEGSKA (reference sequence). With 6 bases removed from V and 3 bases from J, the gap between germline ends came to 8 bases. CDR3 sequence reads: CSAARDTGELFF. DNA for the CDR3: TGCAGTGCGGCCAGGGACACCGGGGAGCTGTTTTTT.

This clonotype has just one count. The V and J genes are TRBV7-8 and TRBJ2-1; D perhaps matches TRBD1 (6 bases). The CDR3 runs 13 residues. Trimming cost V 4 bases and J 11 bases, with 15 bases left between them. Germline V gives CDR1 SGHVS, CDR2 FQNEAQ. Here the CDR3 reads CASSSQGPTQQFF. The CDR3 DNA sequence: TGTGCCAGCAGCTCACAGGGCCCGACTCAGCAGTTCTTC.

The V and J genes are TRBV6-1 and TRBJ1-2, with D unclear. The germline gives CDR1 MNHNS, CDR2 SASEGT. There are 11 residues in the CDR3. Trimming took 1 base from V and 7 from J, leaving 4 bases between them. DNA for the CDR3: TGTGCCAGCAGTGAAGGCCCTGGCTACACCTTC. It yields the protein CASSEGPGYTF.

The chain carries TRBV2 and TRBJ2-7, with D tentatively TRBD2 (7 bases). The CDR3 sequence is 13 residues long. Germline V gives CDR1 SNHLY, CDR2 FYNNEI. The CDR3, as DNA: TGTGCAGGGGGGGCTAGCGGTTCATACGAGCAGTACTTC. Translated, it gives CAGGASGSYEQYF. Together with reference TRBV2 and TRBJ2-7, the CDR3 gives the full variable domain: EPEVTQTPSHQVTQMGQEVILRCVPISNHLYFYWYRQILGQKVEFLVSFYNNEISEKSEIFDDQFSVERPDGSNFTLKIRSTKLEDSAMYFCAGGASGSYEQYFGPGTRLTVT.

This chain links TRBV7-2 with TRBJ2-6; D is unresolved. V was cut by 3 bases and J by 0 bases, with 12 bases left in between. Looked up from germline, CDR1 is SGHTA and CDR2 is FQGNSA. The CDR3 consists of 17 residues. The CDR3 region has the DNA TGTGCCAGCAGCTTTTTCCCTCGGAGCTCTGGGGCCAACGTCCTGACTTTC. Encoded protein: CASSFFPRSSGANVLTF.

This clonotype was counted only a few times. DNA of the CDR3: TGTGCCAGCAGCCATCGACTAGCGGGGGCCGCGAACACCGGGGAGCTGTTTTTT. This translates into CASSHRLAGAANTGELFF. The chain couples TRBV4-2 to TRBJ2-2; 12 positions match TRBD2. V dropped 3 bases and J dropped 0; count of bases not matched to a gene: 5. Germline assignment: CDR1 LGHNA and CDR2 YNFKEQ. The CDR3 consists of 18 residues.

The J gene is TRBJ2-7, the V gene TRBV9; D unresolved. The CDR3 runs 15 residues. The V gene lost 3 bases and the J gene lost 0 bases, with 13 bases spanning the gap. Germline V gene sequence: CDR1 SGDLS, CDR2 YYNGEE. Here the CDR3 DNA reads TGTGCCAGCAGCGAGAGACCGGTGCCCTCCTACGAGCAGTACTTC. It specifies CASSERPVPSYEQYF.

The chain combines TRBV6-5 with TRBJ2-7, with 8 bases aligning to TRBD2. Germline V gives CDR1 MNHEY, CDR2 SVGAGI. The CDR3 spans 14 residues. V dropped 11 bases and J dropped 2; count of bases not matched to a gene: 11. The CDR3 loop is CAAAGGSPPYEQYF. DNA for the CDR3: TGTGCCGCCGCGGGGGGTTCCCCTCCCTACGAGCAGTACTTC.

This chain joins TRBV6-5 and TRBJ2-5; no firm D call. The V and J ends lost 6 bases and 2 bases respectively, with 10 bases between them. Germline CDR1 reads MNHEY; CDR2 reads SVGAGI. CDR3 length: 13 residues. CDR3 bases: TGTGCCAGCAGCAAAAAAGGTCAAGAGACCCAGTACTTC. Translated, it gives CASSKKGQETQYF.

This sequence joins TRBV3-1 and TRBJ1-1; D is unresolved. Germline V lookup: CDR1 LGHDT, CDR2 YNNKEL (reference sequence). Deletions cut 0 bases from V and 6 bases from J, with 11 bases between. The length of the CDR3 is 14 residues. The CDR3 DNA is TGTGCCAGCAGCCAAGATCAAGGGCCGGCTGAAGCTTTCTTT. Translated, it gives CASSQDQGPAEAFF.

Here the CDR3 reads CASSTDRAEVSPLHF. The DNA for the CDR3 is TGTGCCAGTAGTACGGACAGGGCAGAGGTTTCACCCCTCCACTTT. The chain employs TRBV19 and TRBJ1-6, with 8 bases lining up with TRBD1. V lost 4 bases and J lost 9; bases outside the gene matches: 8. Germline V CDR1 and CDR2: LNHDA, SQIVND (reference sequence). The CDR3 extends over 15 amino acids.